The present T cell receptor (beta chain) was sequenced within a study of graft-versus-host responses after intestinal transplantation. Overall study: Multivisceral, liver-intestinal, or isolated intestinal transplants were given to recipients. Following induction with anti-thymocyte globulin, all recipients were given tacrolimus and steroids for approximately 3 years. Study-level results: Graft-versus-host to host-versus-graft clonal ratios in allografts were high in patients with graft-donor T cell macrochimerism.

Some clones are missing from TCRdb's copy, which holds only in-frame ones; the method was immunoSEQ multiplex PCR. Of nearly 9,000 clones in the sample, approximately 26% were seen once. Trimming removed 4 bases from V and 4 bases from J, with 15 bases in between. Germline V gene lookup returns CDR1 SGHNT and CDR2 YENEEA. This CDR3 has 15 residues. The plating included roughly 200,000 irradiated, violet-dye-labeled stimulator cells together with roughly 200,000 CFSE-labeled responder cells. CD4 and CD8 responders that proliferated in the reaction were FACS-sorted. V usage is TRBV11-3 and J usage is TRBJ2-3; D is uncertain. This specimen was alloreactive CD8+ T cells from a mixed lymphocyte reaction culture, taken before transplantation. Stated subset: CFSE-low proliferating T cells sorted from roughly six-day pre-transplant mixed lymphocyte reaction (GvH or HvG direction). The TCR comes from a human patient who was an organ donor for intestinal transplantation. This CDR3 reads CASSSFQDPADTQYF. For the CDR3, the DNA is TGTGCCAGCAGCTCCTTCCAAGATCCCGCAGATACGCAGTATTTT.